This TCR beta chain originates from a study of OX40 agonist ivuxolimab in advanced cancers. The wider study: Partial responses were achieved by three patients: one hepatocellular carcinoma, two cutaneous melanoma. Notes on the study in general: CD4+ T cells averaged fewer expanded clones than CD8+ T cells.

Any history of autoimmune disease or systemic immunosuppression disqualified patients. Assay used: immunoSEQ multiplex PCR; TCRdb lists only in-frame clones, some missing. The sample contains 30,000 to 45,000 clones, 85% to 90% of which appear only once. In this sample, this clone turned up once. Its target is not known. This CDR3 has 14 residues. Per the germline V gene, CDR1 is MNHEY and CDR2 is SVGAGI. The V end was cut by 5 bases, the J end by 0 bases, with 11 bases between. The chain has TRBV6-5 and TRBJ2-7; D possibly corresponds to TRBD1 (5 bases). The material was CD4+ or CD8+ T cells sorted from blood, obtained in a trial of the OX40 agonist ivuxolimab. The TCR originated in an adult with an advanced solid tumor such as melanoma, head and neck, liver or kidney cancer. CDR3 residues: CASSRQRSSYEQYF. For the CDR3, the DNA is TGTGCCAGCAGTAGACAGAGGAGCTCCTACGAGCAGTACTTC.